One sample yielded the 12 T cell receptor beta chains listed below, sequenced in a study of CD8 T cells in ankylosing spondylitis. Study outcomes and limitations: Roughly 8 highly homologous variants made up a TCR beta motif that seemed to typify ankylosing spondylitis blood.

A single record per CDR3 protein comes from TCRdb applying MiXCR to the 5' RACE reads. Of around 890,000 distinct CDR3 sequences listed, 12% were seen once; the top ten hold about 0.5%. The antigens these receptors bind are not known. Sequencing used blood, either unsorted or a sorted T cell fraction (not recorded which). The receptors were sampled from a male donor with ankylosing spondylitis.

The chain has TRBV5-1 and TRBJ2-3, with D perhaps matching TRBD2 (6 bases). There are 15 residues in the CDR3. Trimming cost V 4 bases and J 0 bases, with 12 bases left between them. CDR1 is SGHRS, CDR2 YFSETQ, per germline. CDR3: CASSTPGLSTDTQYF. CDR3 bases: TGCGCCAGCAGCACACCGGGACTCAGCACAGATACGCAGTATTTT.

The chain carries TRBV18 and TRBJ2-1; D is uncertain. V lost 3 bases and J lost 9, with 15 bases in between. The CDR3 covers 14 residues. In germline, CDR1 is KGHSH, CDR2 LQKENI. CDR3 in DNA: TGTGCCAGCTCACCGGGCAATGGGCGAGGTGAGCAGTTCTTC. It translates to CASSPGNGRGEQFF.

The chain recombines TRBV5-1 with TRBJ2-7, with a weak D call TRBD1 (8 bases). The CDR3 contains 15 residues. The V gene's germline CDR1 is SGHRS and CDR2 YFSETQ. With 5 bases removed from V and 2 bases from J, the gap between germline ends came to 17 bases. The CDR3 reads CASSTNTGGAYEQYF. The CDR3 DNA reads as TGCGCCAGCAGTACTAATACAGGGGGGGCCTACGAGCAGTACTTC.

V gene TRBV5-1 combines with J gene TRBJ1-4; D is ambiguous. The CDR3 sequence is 15 residues long. Germline loops: CDR1 SGHRS, CDR2 YFSETQ. Deletions cut 4 bases from V and 0 bases from J, with 10 bases between. CDR3 residues: CASSISRATNEKLFF. The CDR3 DNA is TGCGCCAGCAGCATATCTCGCGCAACTAATGAAAAACTGTTTTTT.

The sample holds many counts of this clonotype. The J gene is TRBJ2-7, the V gene TRBV12-3 or TRBV12-4, with D unclear. V shed 3 bases and J shed 4 bases, with 13 bases lying between them. The CDR3 totals 14 residues. The CDR3 nucleotides read TGTGCCAGCAGTTTTCTGGGCAGTGGATACGAGCAGTACTTC. Translating gives CASSFLGSGYEQYF.

This chain joins TRBV12-3 or TRBV12-4 and TRBJ2-1, with D uncertain. The CDR3 totals 18 residues. The V end lost 2 bases, the J end lost 5 bases, and 22 bases lay between the germline ends. The CDR3, as DNA: TGTGCCAGCAGTTTATTCCCGGCAGAGTATACAGCGAACAATGAGCAGTTCTTC. Translated: CASSLFPAEYTANNEQFF.

This clonotype was recorded a few times. The rearrangement joins TRBV7-6 to TRBJ2-7; TRBD2 agrees at 8 bases. Germline loops: CDR1 SGHVS, CDR2 FNYEAQ. V was pared by 5 bases and J by 3 bases, with 6 bases of the junction left unmatched. This CDR3 comprises 14 residues. The CDR3 is CASSRTGGGYEQYF. CDR3 DNA: TGTGCCAGCAGCAGAACGGGGGGGGGCTACGAGCAGTACTTC.

This clonotype was recorded many times. V and J are TRBV6-6 and TRBJ2-3; D is possibly TRBD2 (5 bases). Trimming pared 9 bases from V and 4 bases from J, leaving 11 bases between. This CDR3 is 12 amino acids long. Germline V gene sequence: CDR1 MNHNY, CDR2 SVGAGI (reference sequence). As DNA, the CDR3 is TGTGCCAGTAGAAGCGGACCAGATACGCAGTATTTT. Protein: CASRSGPDTQYF.

This clonotype was recorded many times. The V gene is TRBV29-1, the J gene TRBJ2-5, with D perhaps given as TRBD1 or TRBD2 (6 bases each). The CDR3 loop spans 15 amino acids. Germline V CDR1 and CDR2: SQVTM, ANQGSEA. Trimming pared 7 bases from V and 5 bases from J, leaving 23 bases between. The CDR3 reads CSASKSGARMETQYF. DNA of the CDR3: TGCAGCGCCAGTAAGTCGGGGGCGCGGATGGAGACCCAGTACTTC.

This clonotype has a handful of counts. The chain is built from TRBV20-1 and TRBJ2-1; the D gene is possibly TRBD2 (6 bases). V was pared by 5 bases and J by 0 bases, with 17 bases between. Germline CDR1 and CDR2: DFQATT and SNEGSKA (reference sequence). The CDR3 has 16 amino acids. CDR3 sequence: CSALTISGSSYNEQFF. CDR3 bases: TGCAGTGCTCTTACGATTAGCGGAAGCTCCTACAATGAGCAGTTCTTC.

This sequence joins TRBV18 and TRBJ2-5, with D perhaps TRBD2 (6 bases). From germline, CDR1 is KGHSH and CDR2 LQKENI. This CDR3 comprises 14 residues. Trimming took off 3 bases at V and 5 bases at J, with 13 bases between the two ends. The CDR3 is CASSPSTRVETQYF. DNA for the CDR3: TGTGCCAGCTCACCTTCGACTAGAGTTGAGACCCAGTACTTC.

This clonotype appeared many times. A read error may account for a junction end that differs from germline. The chain couples TRBV6-1 to TRBJ2-3, with D maybe TRBD2 (6 bases). The CDR3 covers 13 residues. In germline, CDR1 is MNHNS, CDR2 SASEGT. CDR3 coding DNA: TGTGCCATCAGTGGGAGGAGCACAGATACGCAGTATTTT. Its protein product is CAISGRSTDTQYF.